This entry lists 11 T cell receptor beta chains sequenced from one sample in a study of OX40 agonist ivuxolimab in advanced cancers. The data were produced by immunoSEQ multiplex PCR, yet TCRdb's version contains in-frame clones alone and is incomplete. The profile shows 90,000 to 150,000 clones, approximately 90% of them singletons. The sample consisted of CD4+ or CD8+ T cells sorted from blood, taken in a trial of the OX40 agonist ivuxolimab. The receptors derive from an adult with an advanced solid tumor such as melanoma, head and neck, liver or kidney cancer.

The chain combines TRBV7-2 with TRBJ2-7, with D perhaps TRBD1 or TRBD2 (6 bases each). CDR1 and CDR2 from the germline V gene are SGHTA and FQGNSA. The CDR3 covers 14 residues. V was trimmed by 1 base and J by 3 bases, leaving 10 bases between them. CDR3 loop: CASSLDGGLYEQYF. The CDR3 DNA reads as TGTGCCAGCAGCTTAGACGGGGGCCTCTACGAGCAGTACTTC.

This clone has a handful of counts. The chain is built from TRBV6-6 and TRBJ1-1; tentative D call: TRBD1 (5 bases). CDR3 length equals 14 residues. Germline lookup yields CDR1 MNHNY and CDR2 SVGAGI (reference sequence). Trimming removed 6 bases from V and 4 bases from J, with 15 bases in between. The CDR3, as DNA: TGTGCCAGCAGGACTCCTCCAGGGTTCACTGAAGCTTTCTTT. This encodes CASRTPPGFTEAFF.

The CDR3 coding sequence is TGTGCCAGTAGTACCCGACGGCTCCTTGGGAATTCACCCCTCCACTTT. This sequence encodes CASSTRRLLGNSPLHF. J is TRBJ1-6 and V is TRBV19; D gene uncertain. The CDR3 has 16 residues. Trimming removed 4 bases from V and 7 bases from J, with 17 bases in between. Looked up from germline, CDR1 is LNHDA and CDR2 is SQIVND (reference sequence).

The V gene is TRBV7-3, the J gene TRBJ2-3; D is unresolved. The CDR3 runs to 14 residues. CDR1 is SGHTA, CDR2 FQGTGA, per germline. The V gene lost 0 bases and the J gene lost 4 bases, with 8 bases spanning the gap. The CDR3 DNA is TGTGCCAGCAGCTTAACAACGATCGCAGATACGCAGTATTTT. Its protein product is CASSLTTIADTQYF.

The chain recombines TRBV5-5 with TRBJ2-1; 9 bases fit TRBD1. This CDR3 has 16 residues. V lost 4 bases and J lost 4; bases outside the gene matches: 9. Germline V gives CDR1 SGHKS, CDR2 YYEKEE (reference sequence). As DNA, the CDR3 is TGTGCCAGCAGCCGCACAGGGGGCTTCGGGTACAATGAGCAGTTCTTC. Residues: CASSRTGGFGYNEQFF.

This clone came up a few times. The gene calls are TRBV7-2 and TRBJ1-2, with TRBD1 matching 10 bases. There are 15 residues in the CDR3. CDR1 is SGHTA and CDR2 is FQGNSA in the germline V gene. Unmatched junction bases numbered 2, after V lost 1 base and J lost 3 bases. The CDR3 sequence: CASSLGQGAHYGYTF. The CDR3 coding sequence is TGTGCCAGCAGCTTAGGACAGGGGGCACACTATGGCTACACCTTC. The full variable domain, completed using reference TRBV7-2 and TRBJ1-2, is GAGVSQSPSNKVTEKGKDVELRCDPISGHTALYWYRQSLGQGLEFLIYFQGNSAPDKSGLPSDRFSAERTGGSVSTLTIQRTQQEDSAVYLCASSLGQGAHYGYTFGSGTRLTVV.

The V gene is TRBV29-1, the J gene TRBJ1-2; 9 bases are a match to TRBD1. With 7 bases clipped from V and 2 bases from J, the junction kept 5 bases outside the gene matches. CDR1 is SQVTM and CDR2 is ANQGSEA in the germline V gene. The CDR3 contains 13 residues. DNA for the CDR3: TGCAGCGCACAGGGGGCTTGGAACTATGGCTACACCTTC. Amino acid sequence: CSAQGAWNYGYTF.

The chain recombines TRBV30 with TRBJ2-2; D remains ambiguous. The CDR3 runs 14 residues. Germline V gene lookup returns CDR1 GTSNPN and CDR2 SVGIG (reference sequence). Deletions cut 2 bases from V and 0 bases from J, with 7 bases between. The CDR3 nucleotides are TGTGCCTGGAGTCTCATCGCGAACACCGGGGAGCTGTTTTTT. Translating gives CAWSLIANTGELFF.

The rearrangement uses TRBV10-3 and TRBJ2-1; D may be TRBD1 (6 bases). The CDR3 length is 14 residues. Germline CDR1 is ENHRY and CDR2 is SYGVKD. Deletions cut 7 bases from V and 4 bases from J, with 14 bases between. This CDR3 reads CAIKGGASYNEQFF. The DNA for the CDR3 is TGTGCCATCAAAGGGGGAGCATCTTACAATGAGCAGTTCTTC.

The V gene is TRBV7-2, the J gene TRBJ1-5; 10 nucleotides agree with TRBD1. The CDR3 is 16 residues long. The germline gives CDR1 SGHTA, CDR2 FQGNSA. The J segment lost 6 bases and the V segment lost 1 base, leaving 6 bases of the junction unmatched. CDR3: CASSLGQGAVSQPQHF. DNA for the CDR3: TGTGCCAGCAGCTTAGGACAGGGGGCGGTTAGTCAGCCCCAGCATTTT.

DNA for the CDR3: TGTGCCAGTAGTATTCTAGCGGGGGGACAAGAGACCCAGTACTTC. This sequence encodes CASSILAGGQETQYF. This rearrangement joins TRBV19 to TRBJ2-5; TRBD2 aligns across 11 bases. Germline V CDR1 and CDR2: LNHDA, SQIVND (reference sequence). V shed 3 bases, J shed 2 bases, and the junction held 2 bases outside the gene matches. The length of the CDR3 is 15 residues.